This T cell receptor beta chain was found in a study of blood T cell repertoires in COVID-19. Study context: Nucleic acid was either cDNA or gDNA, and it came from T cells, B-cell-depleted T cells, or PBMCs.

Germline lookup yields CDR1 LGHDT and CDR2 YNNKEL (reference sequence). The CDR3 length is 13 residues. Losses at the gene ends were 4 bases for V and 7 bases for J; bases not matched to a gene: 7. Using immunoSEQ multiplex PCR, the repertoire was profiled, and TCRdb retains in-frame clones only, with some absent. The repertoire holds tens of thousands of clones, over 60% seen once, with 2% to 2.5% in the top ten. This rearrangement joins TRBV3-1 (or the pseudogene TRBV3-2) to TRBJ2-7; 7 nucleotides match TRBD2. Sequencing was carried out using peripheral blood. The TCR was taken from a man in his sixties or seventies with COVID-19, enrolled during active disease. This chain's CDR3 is CASSLPGTTEQYF. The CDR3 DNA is TGTGCCAGCAGCCTCCCCGGGACTACGGAGCAGTACTTC.